This T cell receptor beta chain appears in the sequencing data of a study of blood T cell repertoires in COVID-19. Background on the study: The United States, Italy and Spain provided the acute and convalescent COVID-19 samples. Sample material is recorded as cDNA or gDNA derived from T cells, B-cell-depleted T cells, or PBMCs.

Germline V lookup: CDR1 LGHDT, CDR2 YNNKEL (reference sequence). This CDR3 has 16 residues. Losses at the gene ends were 4 bases for V and 2 bases for J; bases not matched to a gene: 4. The protocol was immunoSEQ multiplex PCR, while the TCRdb copy is restricted to in-frame clones and leaves out a portion. The table lists approximately 150,000 clones, around 80% of them singletons. This TCR came from a human donor with acute or convalescent COVID-19. The donor label of this sample is uncertain. The sequenced material came from peripheral blood. The V and J genes are TRBV3-1 (or the pseudogene TRBV3-2) and TRBJ2-2; 10 bases fit TRBD2. Here the CDR3 DNA reads TGTGCCAGCAGCCTGGTAGCGGGGGGCAACACCGGGGAGCTGTTTTTT. Protein product: CASSLVAGGNTGELFF.